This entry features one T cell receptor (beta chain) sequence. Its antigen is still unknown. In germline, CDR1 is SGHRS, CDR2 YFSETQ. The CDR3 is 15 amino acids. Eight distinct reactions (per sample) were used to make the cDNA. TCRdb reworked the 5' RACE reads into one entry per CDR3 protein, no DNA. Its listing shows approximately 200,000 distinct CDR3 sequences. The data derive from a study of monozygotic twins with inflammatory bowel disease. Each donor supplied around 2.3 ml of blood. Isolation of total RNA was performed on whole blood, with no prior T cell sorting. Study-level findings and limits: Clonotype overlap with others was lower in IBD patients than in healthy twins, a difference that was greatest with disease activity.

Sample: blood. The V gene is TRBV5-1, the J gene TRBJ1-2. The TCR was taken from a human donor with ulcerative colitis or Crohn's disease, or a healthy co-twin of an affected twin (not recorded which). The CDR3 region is CASSLGLSANYGYTF.